These 2 T cell receptor beta chains came from one sample sequenced in a study of long-term antiretroviral therapy in people with HIV. Samples were assayed with immunoSEQ v3.0 at survey level. Sequencing was performed with immunoSEQ multiplex PCR; in TCRdb, only in-frame clones are kept and a portion is missing. The table lists about 11,000 clones, around 84% of them singletons, with 20% to 25% in the top ten. The source material was unsorted PBMCs, sampled around 7.2 years after starting antiretroviral therapy. The receptors derive from a man aged 50 to 59 with HIV.

The CDR3 loop is CASSPYQGARNTEAFF. The CDR3 nucleotides are TGTGCCAGCAGCCCTTATCAGGGGGCGAGAAACACTGAAGCTTTCTTT. The chain links TRBV9 to TRBJ1-1, with TRBD1 matching 8 bases. CDR3 length: 16 residues. Germline V gene sequence: CDR1 SGDLS, CDR2 YYNGEE. V lost 4 bases to trimming and J lost 2 bases; unmatched junction nucleotides: 10.

The chain combines TRBV14 with TRBJ2-7, with 11 positions matching TRBD2. J lost 0 bases, V lost 0 bases, and 10 bases had no gene match. The CDR3 runs 19 residues. Germline CDR1 and CDR2: SGHDN and FVKESK. CDR3 amino acids: CASSQDPGTSGFYSYEQYF. The DNA of the CDR3 is TGTGCCAGCAGCCAAGACCCCGGGACTAGCGGATTTTACTCCTACGAGCAGTACTTC. The variable domain in full, with the rest retrieved from reference TRBV14 and TRBJ2-7, is EAGVTQFPSHSVIEKGQTVTLRCDPISGHDNLYWYRRVMGKEIKFLLHFVKESKQDESGMPNNRFLAERTGGTYSTLKVQPAELEDSGVYFCASSQDPGTSGFYSYEQYFGPGTRLTVT.